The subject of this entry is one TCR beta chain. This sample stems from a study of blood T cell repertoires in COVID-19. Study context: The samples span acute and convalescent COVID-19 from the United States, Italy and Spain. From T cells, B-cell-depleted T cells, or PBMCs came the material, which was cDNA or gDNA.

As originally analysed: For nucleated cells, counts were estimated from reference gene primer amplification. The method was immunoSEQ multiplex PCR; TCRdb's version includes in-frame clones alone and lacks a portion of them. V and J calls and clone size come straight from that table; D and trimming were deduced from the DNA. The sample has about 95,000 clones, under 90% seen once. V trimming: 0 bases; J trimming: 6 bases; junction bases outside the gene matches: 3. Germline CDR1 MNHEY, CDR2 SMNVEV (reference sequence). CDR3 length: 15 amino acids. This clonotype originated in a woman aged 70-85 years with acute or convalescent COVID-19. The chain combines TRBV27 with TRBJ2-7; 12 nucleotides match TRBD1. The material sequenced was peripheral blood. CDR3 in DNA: TGTGCCAGCAGTTTATCCGGGACAGGGGGCAGCGAGCAGTACGTC. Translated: CASSLSGTGGSEQYV.